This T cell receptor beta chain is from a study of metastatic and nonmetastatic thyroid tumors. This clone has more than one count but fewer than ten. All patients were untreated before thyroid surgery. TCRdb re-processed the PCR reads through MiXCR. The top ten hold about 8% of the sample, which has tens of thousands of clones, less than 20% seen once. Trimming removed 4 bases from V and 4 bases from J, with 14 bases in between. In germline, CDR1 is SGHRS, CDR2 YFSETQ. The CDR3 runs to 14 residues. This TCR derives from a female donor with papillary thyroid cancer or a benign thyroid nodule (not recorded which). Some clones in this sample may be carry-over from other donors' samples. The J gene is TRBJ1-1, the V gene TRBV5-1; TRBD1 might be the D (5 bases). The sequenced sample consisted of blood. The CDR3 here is CASSGTMGGTEAFF. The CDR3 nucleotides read TGCGCCAGCAGCGGAACAATGGGGGGCACTGAAGCTTTCTTT.